What follows describes a single T cell receptor (beta chain). Its antigen is not identified. Its ends do not fully match the called genes, so a read error is possible. The germline CDR1 and CDR2 sequences are SGHRS and YFSETQ. The CDR3 is 16 residues long. Primers used in a second PCR of roughly 6 to 11 cycles were a sample-barcoded 5' primer and a J-beta primer mix. A 12-random-nucleotide template-switch adaptor tagged each cDNA molecule. TCRdb itself ran the 5' RACE reads through MiXCR, one entry per CDR3 protein. Of 380,000 or so distinct CDR3 sequences detected, about 55% appear once; the ten largest clones hold around 49%. The data were obtained in a study of blood T cells in healthy people across ages. Study at large: Template switching captured about one barcoded beta molecule per two T cells. General study points: Calculation of diversity from one million T cells yielded estimates considered to be underestimates. Roughly linear age-related decline in beta diversity appeared, significant by age about 40.

The rearrangement joins TRBV5-1 to TRBJ2-6, with D perhaps assigned TRBD1 or TRBD2 (5 bases each). The material sequenced was blood. This TCR came from a man between 60 and 75 years old in good health. The CDR3 is CASSLGPSSGANVPTF. The CDR3 DNA reads as TGCGCCAGCAGTTTGGGACCGAGCTCTGGGGCCAACGTCCCGACTTTC.